Following are 20 T cell receptor beta chains from one sample sequenced in a study of neoadjuvant nivolumab and ipilimumab in lung cancer. Libraries were prepared by immunoSEQ multiplex PCR; TCRdb keeps only in-frame clonotypes and omits some of them. The table lists 9,000 to 10,000 clones, 81% of them singletons, with more than 3% in the top ten. The sequenced sample was peripheral blood, obtained before neoadjuvant nivolumab, alone or with ipilimumab. These TCRs come from an adult with non-small cell lung cancer.

V gene TRBV11-2 combines with J gene TRBJ1-1; D is perhaps TRBD1 (5 bases). CDR1 and CDR2 (germline): SGHAT, FQNNGV. V shed 0 bases and J shed 11 bases, with 13 bases lying between them. This CDR3 comprises 13 residues. The CDR3 DNA reads TGTGCCAGCAGCTTAGAGGGGCGGAGGGGCGCTTTCTTT. This gives the protein CASSLEGRRGAFF.

This chain connects TRBV18 to TRBJ1-5, with D unresolved. CDR3 length equals 15 residues. Trimming shortened V by 1 base and J by 5 bases, and 12 bases separated the two germline ends. In germline, CDR1 is KGHSH, CDR2 LQKENI. CDR3 amino acids: CASSPRRATDQPQHF. The CDR3 region has the DNA TGTGCCAGCTCACCACGTCGGGCTACAGATCAGCCCCAGCATTTT. The whole variable domain, remainder taken from reference TRBV18 and TRBJ1-5, is NAGVMQNPRHLVRRRGQEARLRCSPMKGHSHVYWYRQLPEEGLKFMVYLQKENIIDESGMPKERFSAEFPKEGPSILRIQQVVRGDSAAYFCASSPRRATDQPQHFGDGTRLSIL.

The V call is TRBV7-2, the J call TRBJ2-1, with 10 bases lining up with TRBD1. The V and J ends lost 4 bases and 4 bases, in that order; junction bases with no gene match: 4. Germline loops: CDR1 SGHTA, CDR2 FQGNSA. The CDR3 extends over 15 amino acids. Written as DNA, the CDR3 is TGTGCCAGCAGCTCGGGGACAGGGGCTTACAATGAGCAGTTCTTC. It translates to CASSSGTGAYNEQFF.

The V and J genes are TRBV5-1 and TRBJ1-6; no firm D call. The ends were cut back, 0 bases at V and 7 bases at J, with 8 bases in the middle. Germline V gives CDR1 SGHRS, CDR2 YFSETQ. The CDR3 consists of 14 residues. The CDR3: CASSLVPENSPLHF. The CDR3 DNA is TGCGCCAGCAGCTTGGTGCCCGAGAATTCACCCCTCCACTTT.

CDR3 loop: CASSPPWDRAEAFF. DNA for the CDR3: TGTGCCAGCTCACCACCTTGGGACAGAGCTGAAGCTTTCTTT. The chain is built from TRBV18 and TRBJ1-1; 7 positions agree with TRBD1. Germline V gene lookup returns CDR1 KGHSH and CDR2 LQKENI. This CDR3 has 14 amino acids. Trimming cost V 0 bases and J 6 bases; bases outside gene matches: 4. Drawing the rest from reference TRBV18 and TRBJ1-1, the complete variable domain is NAGVMQNPRHLVRRRGQEARLRCSPMKGHSHVYWYRQLPEEGLKFMVYLQKENIIDESGMPKERFSAEFPKEGPSILRIQQVVRGDSAAYFCASSPPWDRAEAFFGQGTRLTVV.

The chain links TRBV19 to TRBJ2-1; 16 nucleotides match TRBD2. Germline CDR1 reads LNHDA; CDR2 reads SQIVND (reference sequence). The CDR3 contains 17 residues. V trimming: 7 bases; J trimming: 6 bases; junction bases outside the gene matches: 9. The CDR3 nucleotides are TGTGCCAGTATGGTTACGGGACTAGCGGGAGGGTCCAATGAGCAGTTCTTC. Protein: CASMVTGLAGGSNEQFF.

This sequence joins TRBV28 and TRBJ2-5; D not resolved. The V end lost 6 bases, the J end lost 5 bases, and 7 bases lay between the germline ends. Germline V gene lookup returns CDR1 MDHEN and CDR2 SYDVKM. The CDR3 extends over 11 amino acids. The CDR3 region is CASSQEETQYF. The DNA of the CDR3 is TGTGCCAGCAGCCAGGAGGAGACCCAGTACTTC.

The chain links TRBV29-1 to TRBJ1-1; D gene unclear. Trimming left V 2 bases short and J 10 bases short, with 17 bases between. CDR3 length: 13 amino acids. The germline V gene encodes CDR1 SQVTM and CDR2 ANQGSEA. The CDR3 loop reads CSVERRDFKGAFF. In DNA, the CDR3 is TGCAGCGTTGAAAGGCGTGACTTTAAAGGAGCTTTCTTT.

CDR3 loop: CASSYSLGTEQFF. DNA of the CDR3: TGTGCCAGCAGTTACTCCTTGGGGACAGAGCAGTTCTTC. The chain couples TRBV6-5 to TRBJ2-1; maybe TRBD1 (6 bases). Looked up from germline, CDR1 is MNHEY and CDR2 is SVGAGI. The CDR3 runs 13 residues. Trimming removed 0 bases from V and 10 bases from J, with 10 bases in between.

The gene calls are TRBV7-9 and TRBJ1-2, with no clear D. Between the trimmed V and J ends, which lost 3 bases and 4 bases, there was a span of 12 bases. The length of the CDR3 is 14 residues. Germline-derived CDR1 and CDR2 are SEHNR and FQNEAQ (reference sequence). For the CDR3, the DNA is TGTGCCAGCAGCTTGGAGACTCTGGGCTATGGCTACACCTTC. Protein sequence: CASSLETLGYGYTF. The whole variable domain, filled in from reference TRBV7-9 and TRBJ1-2, reads DTGVSQNPRHKITKRGQNVTFRCDPISEHNRLYWYRQTLGQGPEFLTYFQNEAQLEKSRLLSDRFSAERPKGSFSTLEIQRTEQGDSAMYLCASSLETLGYGYTFGSGTRLTVV.

The chain recombines TRBV6-5 with TRBJ2-7; 8 bases agree with TRBD2. CDR1 is MNHEY and CDR2 is SVGAGI in the germline V gene. After removal of 3 bases from V and 3 bases from J, the junction contained 7 bases not matched to a gene. The CDR3 consists of 15 residues. CDR3 bases: TGTGCCAGCAGTTATTCCAGCGGGGGATACTACGAGCAGTACTTC. The encoded protein is CASSYSSGGYYEQYF.

V and J are TRBV28 and TRBJ1-2; D unresolved. Germline CDR1 and CDR2: MDHEN and SYDVKM. CDR3 length: 11 residues. V gave up 6 bases and J gave up 9 bases, with 11 bases separating them. CDR3 loop: CASSPSDRYTF. For the CDR3, the DNA is TGTGCCAGCAGCCCAAGCGATCGCTACACCTTC.

V is TRBV11-2 and J is TRBJ1-4, with a weak D call TRBD1 (6 bases). Deletions cut 4 bases from V and 10 bases from J, with 19 bases between. CDR3 length: 15 residues. CDR1 is SGHAT, CDR2 FQNNGV, per germline. Here the CDR3 reads CASSSLTGSAGKLFF. CDR3 bases: TGTGCCAGCAGCTCGCTTACAGGGTCTGCAGGAAAACTGTTTTTT.

This clone was seen a single time. The V gene is TRBV29-1, the J gene TRBJ2-1; possible D gene TRBD2, 5 bases. Trimming pared 3 bases from V and 3 bases from J, leaving 12 bases between. Germline V gene lookup returns CDR1 SQVTM and CDR2 ANQGSEA. The CDR3 is made up of 14 amino acids. The CDR3 DNA sequence: TGCAGCGTTGATGCCGGGAACTACTACAATGAGCAGTTCTTC. It translates to CSVDAGNYYNEQFF.

V and J are TRBV10-3 and TRBJ1-2, with TRBD1 identical over 7 bases. The V and J ends lost 7 bases and 4 bases, in that order; junction bases with no gene match: 3. This CDR3 has 12 amino acids. Germline CDR1 is ENHRY and CDR2 is SYGVKD. In DNA form, the CDR3 reads TGTGCCATCAACCGGGACAGCTATGGCTACACCTTC. Amino acid sequence: CAINRDSYGYTF.

V and J are TRBV7-9 and TRBJ2-5; D is ambiguous. V lost 2 bases and J lost 4, with 5 bases in between. Germline V gene data show CDR1 as SEHNR and CDR2 as FQNEAQ (reference sequence). CDR3 length: 12 amino acids. This CDR3 reads CASSLLGETQYF. CDR3 DNA: TGTGCCAGCAGCTTATTGGGAGAGACCCAGTACTTC.

The count of this clone is one. The chain links TRBV29-1 to TRBJ2-1; D gene unclear. The CDR3 runs 12 residues. V was shortened by 7 bases and J by 8 bases, with 15 bases between the two germline ends. Germline V gene lookup returns CDR1 SQVTM and CDR2 ANQGSEA. The CDR3 DNA sequence: TGCAGCGCCACCGTGCCCCAGGATGAGCAGTTCTTC. This translates into CSATVPQDEQFF.

This clone appeared a few times. This rearrangement joins TRBV7-8 to TRBJ2-7; perhaps TRBD1 as D (5 bases). CDR1 is SGHVS and CDR2 is FQNEAQ in the germline V gene. V was trimmed by 5 bases and J by 6 bases, leaving 11 bases between them. This CDR3 spans 12 amino acids. In nucleotides, the CDR3 is TGTGCCAGCAGCAGAGATCAGGGCGAGCAGTACTTC. The encoded protein is CASSRDQGEQYF. The full variable domain, its missing parts supplied by reference TRBV7-8 and TRBJ2-7, is GAGVSQSPRYKVAKRGQDVALRCDPISGHVSLFWYQQALGQGPEFLTYFQNEAQLDKSGLPSDRFFAERPEGSVSTLKIQRTQQEDSAVYLCASSRDQGEQYFGPGTRLTVT.

J is TRBJ2-5 and V is TRBV6-4; TRBD1 aligns across 9 bases. CDR1 and CDR2 (germline): MRHNA, SNTAGT. The CDR3 runs to 15 residues. After removal of 7 bases from V and 4 bases from J, the junction contained 10 bases not matched to a gene. The CDR3 is CASIHRLTGGETQYF. As DNA, the CDR3 is TGTGCCAGCATCCACCGGTTGACAGGGGGAGAGACCCAGTACTTC.

The chain is built from TRBV4-1 and TRBJ2-7; D not certain. From germline, CDR1 is MGHRA and CDR2 YSYEKL. V was shortened by 2 bases and J by 2 bases, with 10 bases between the two germline ends. The CDR3 contains 14 residues. In DNA form, the CDR3 reads TGCGCCAGCAGCCAATTCGTGGGCCCCTACGAGCAGTACTTC. Encoded protein: CASSQFVGPYEQYF.